This TCR beta chain was sequenced in a study of shared clonotypes between healthy human individuals. The method was immunoSEQ multiplex PCR; TCRdb's version includes in-frame clones alone and lacks a portion of them. The sample contains 2 million to 2.5 million clones, 90% to 95% of which appear only once. Worth noting for this clone: What it binds is unknown.

The study, taken as a whole, reports: Approximately 5.3% was the fraction of naive CD4 clonotypes found shared across several donors.

The CDR3 spans 16 residues. Germline V CDR1 and CDR2: SGDLS, YYNGEE. The germline V and J ends were trimmed by 7 bases and 0 bases, with 16 bases remaining between them. This clonotype was obtained from a young man in good health. The sample comprised naive CD4+ T cells sorted from blood. Subset meaning: CD45RA+ positively selected. This chain connects TRBV9 to TRBJ2-2; TRBD1 or TRBD2 may be the D gene (5 bases each). The chain's CDR3 is CASGGRGRTNTGELFF. CDR3 DNA sequence: TGTGCCAGCGGGGGACGCGGCAGGACGAACACCGGGGAGCTGTTTTTT.